Below are 22 T cell receptor beta chains sequenced from a single sample in a study of blood T cell repertoires in COVID-19. Sequencing was performed with immunoSEQ multiplex PCR; in TCRdb, only in-frame clones are kept and a portion is missing. Of about 75,000 clones listed, around 79% are singletons. Sequenced input: peripheral blood. These receptor sequences come from a woman of 80 years or more with active or convalescent COVID-19.

The chain employs TRBV12-2 and TRBJ2-1; the table's D call of TRBD2 was not tested on the DNA. TRBV12-2 is a known pseudogene. This CDR3 spans 15 amino acids. CDR3 nucleotides: TGTGCAAGTCGCTTCAAGTCGAGCTCCTACAATGAGCAGTTCTTC. Its translation is CASRFKSSSYNEQFF.

Only one count was recorded for this clone. This chain connects TRBV10-3 to TRBJ2-7, with 8 positions matching TRBD2. The J segment lost 0 bases and the V segment lost 3 bases, leaving 4 bases of the junction unmatched. Germline CDR1 and CDR2: ENHRY and SYGVKD. CDR3 length: 15 amino acids. CDR3 nucleotide sequence: TGTGCCATCAGTGACGCGGGAGGATACTCCTACGAGCAGTACTTC. Translation gives CAISDAGGYSYEQYF.

This chain connects TRBV20-1 to TRBJ1-6; D not resolved. The CDR3 consists of 14 residues. The V and J ends lost 3 bases and 0 bases respectively, with 6 bases between them. Germline values: CDR1 DFQATT, CDR2 SNEGSKA (reference sequence). CDR3 nucleotide sequence: TGCAGTGCTAGTGAGAGCTCCTATAATTCACCCCTCCACTTT. It is translated as CSASESSYNSPLHF.

V usage is TRBV5-1 and J usage is TRBJ2-1; 11 nucleotides align to TRBD1. The CDR3 runs 16 residues. V lost 4 bases and J lost 5; bases outside the gene matches: 8. Germline CDR1 and CDR2: SGHRS and YFSETQ. The CDR3 sequence: CASSKDGTGGNNEQFF. Here the CDR3 DNA reads TGCGCCAGCAGCAAAGACGGGACAGGGGGTAACAATGAGCAGTTCTTC.

This rearrangement joins TRBV7-2 to TRBJ1-1, with a possible D match to TRBD1 (6 bases). CDR3 length: 16 residues. Between the trimmed V and J ends, which lost 5 bases and 0 bases, there was a span of 16 bases. Germline CDR1 SGHTA, CDR2 FQGNSA. CDR3 in amino acids: CASSVTGQTMNTEAFF. DNA for the CDR3: TGTGCCAGCAGCGTCACCGGACAGACAATGAACACTGAAGCTTTCTTT. Using reference TRBV7-2 and TRBJ1-1 for the parts outside the CDR3, the full variable domain is GAGVSQSPSNKVTEKGKDVELRCDPISGHTALYWYRQSLGQGLEFLIYFQGNSAPDKSGLPSDRFSAERTGGSVSTLTIQRTQQEDSAVYLCASSVTGQTMNTEAFFGQGTRLTVV.

This rearrangement joins TRBV7-9 to TRBJ1-1, with D possibly being TRBD1 (6 bases). Germline V gene data show CDR1 as SEHNR and CDR2 as FQNEAQ (reference sequence). The length of the CDR3 is 14 residues. Trimming removed 5 bases at V and 6 bases at J, with 16 bases between. The CDR3 DNA is TGTGCCAGCAGCCTAACAGGGTTGATCGCTGAAGCTTTCTTT. This translates into CASSLTGLIAEAFF.

The chain joins TRBV24-1 to TRBJ2-5; D is unresolved. This CDR3 is 14 amino acids long. Germline CDR1 reads KGHDR; CDR2 reads SFDVKD. V was cut by 7 bases and J by 3 bases, with 14 bases left in between. This CDR3 reads CATRGRTQEETQYF. The CDR3 region has the DNA TGTGCCACCAGAGGAAGAACCCAGGAAGAGACCCAGTACTTC.

The CDR3 region is CASSRSQGSNYGYTF. The CDR3 region has the DNA TGTGCCAGCAGTCGGAGTCAGGGGTCTAACTATGGCTACACCTTC. This chain links TRBV6-2 or TRBV6-3 with TRBJ1-2; tentative D call: TRBD1 (6 bases). Trimming stripped 5 bases from V and 0 bases from J, with 13 bases between. This CDR3 is 15 amino acids long. The germline CDR1 and CDR2 sequences are MNHEY and SVGEGT.

This clone was counted a few times. The rearrangement links TRBV4-1 to TRBJ2-7; TRBD2 matches 8 bases. CDR3 length: 15 amino acids. Per germline, CDR1 MGHRA and CDR2 YSYEKL. Trimming took 0 bases from V and 3 from J; bases not matched to a gene: 4. CDR3 sequence: CASSQERGVHYEQYF. The DNA for the CDR3 is TGCGCCAGCAGCCAAGAGCGGGGGGTCCACTACGAGCAGTACTTC.

The table lists this clone with a few counts. The chain has TRBV5-6 and TRBJ2-2; TRBD2 might be the D (6 bases). Trimming left V 4 bases short and J 6 bases short, with 19 bases between. The CDR3 has 16 residues. The germline gives CDR1 SGHDT, CDR2 YYEEEE. CDR3: CASSLAWGRDSGELFF. CDR3 nucleotide sequence: TGTGCCAGCAGCCTGGCCTGGGGCCGGGACTCCGGGGAGCTGTTTTTT.

This clone was detected once. The chain employs TRBV2 and TRBJ2-2; 13 nucleotides line up with TRBD2. After removal of 5 bases from V and 5 bases from J, the junction contained 11 bases not matched to a gene. This CDR3 spans 18 amino acids. The germline V gene encodes CDR1 SNHLY and CDR2 FYNNEI. The CDR3 region has the DNA TGTGCCAGCAGTTGGACTAGCGGGGGCCCCCACGGTACCGGGGAGCTGTTTTTT. This translates into CASSWTSGGPHGTGELFF.

V gene TRBV28 combines with J gene TRBJ1-4, with D maybe TRBD1 (5 bases). V was trimmed by 4 bases and J by 8 bases, leaving 11 bases between them. This CDR3 contains 13 residues. Germline V lookup: CDR1 MDHEN, CDR2 SYDVKM. Written as DNA, the CDR3 is TGTGCCAGCAGTTCAGGGTGGGGAGAAAAACTGTTTTTT. Amino acid sequence: CASSSGWGEKLFF.

This chain links TRBV4-3 with TRBJ2-1, with 8 bases fitting TRBD2. The length of the CDR3 is 16 residues. Germline CDR1 is LGHNA and CDR2 is YSLEER. The V and J ends lost 4 bases and 0 bases, in that order; junction bases with no gene match: 5. The CDR3 spells CASSRERGSSYNEQFF. The CDR3 DNA reads as TGCGCCAGCAGCCGCGAGCGGGGGTCCTCCTACAATGAGCAGTTCTTC.

The rearrangement uses TRBV6-2 or TRBV6-3 and TRBJ2-3; TRBD2 matches at 12 bases. From germline, CDR1 is MNHEY and CDR2 SVGEGT. The CDR3 totals 14 residues. J gave up 3 bases and V 5 bases, and 0 bases lay outside the gene matches. The CDR3 coding sequence is TGTGCCAGCAGTACTAGCGGGGGGACAGATACGCAGTATTTT. It encodes CASSTSGGTDTQYF.

The chain joins TRBV5-4 to TRBJ2-1; D perhaps matches TRBD1 (5 bases). This CDR3 contains 15 residues. Germline-derived CDR1 and CDR2 are SGHNT and YYREEE (reference sequence). V lost 4 bases and J 4 bases, leaving 15 bases between the germline ends. The CDR3 sequence is CASSREGAGYNEQFF. The CDR3 DNA follows: TGTGCCAGCAGCAGGGAAGGGGCCGGTTACAATGAGCAGTTCTTC.

The rearrangement uses TRBV3-1 (or the pseudogene TRBV3-2) and TRBJ2-1; 7 nucleotides line up with TRBD2. The germline CDR1 and CDR2 sequences are LGHDT and YNNKEL (reference sequence). Trimming took 1 base from V and 4 from J; bases not matched to a gene: 4. CDR3 length: 15 residues. As DNA, the CDR3 is TGTGCCAGCAGCCAAGCTAGCGGAACTTACAATGAGCAGTTCTTC. This sequence encodes CASSQASGTYNEQFF.

This clone was counted a few times. V and J are TRBV9 and TRBJ2-7; D call uncertain. Germline loops: CDR1 SGDLS, CDR2 YYNGEE. V gave up 2 bases and J gave up 4 bases, with 16 bases separating them. The CDR3 length is 15 residues. The CDR3 region is CASSVGWMRSYEQYF. The CDR3 DNA follows: TGTGCCAGCAGCGTCGGGTGGATGAGGAGTTACGAGCAGTACTTC. Full variable domain (outside the CDR3, taken from reference TRBV9 and TRBJ2-7): DSGVTQTPKHLITATGQRVTLRCSPRSGDLSVYWYQQSLDQGLQFLIQYYNGEERAKGNILERFSAQQFPDLHSELNLSSLELGDSALYFCASSVGWMRSYEQYFGPGTRLTVT.

The rearrangement uses TRBV6-5 and TRBJ2-1; the match to TRBD1 covers 7 bases. V lost 6 bases to trimming and J lost 7 bases; unmatched junction nucleotides: 12. The germline V gene has CDR1 MNHEY and CDR2 SVGAGI. The CDR3 spans 15 residues. DNA for the CDR3: TGTGCCAGCAGACCCTACCGACAGGGTTTTAATGAGCAGTTCTTC. Encoded protein: CASRPYRQGFNEQFF.

The chain links TRBV7-3 to TRBJ2-2, with unresolved D. The V and J ends lost 2 bases and 5 bases respectively, with 6 bases between them. CDR1 is SGHTA and CDR2 is FQGTGA in the germline V gene. There are 13 residues in the CDR3. The chain's CDR3 is CASSLPVTGELFF. The CDR3, as DNA: TGTGCCAGCAGCTTACCGGTTACCGGGGAGCTGTTTTTT. The full variable domain, in which reference TRBV7-3 and TRBJ2-2 provide the parts outside the CDR3, is GAGVSQTPSNKVTEKGKYVELRCDPISGHTALYWYRQSLGQGPEFLIYFQGTGAADDSGLPNDRFFAVRPEGSVSTLKIQRTERGDSAVYLCASSLPVTGELFFGEGSRLTVL.

The CDR3 sequence: CASSPALGQSFGYTF. Here the CDR3 DNA reads TGTGCCAGTAGTCCCGCCTTGGGACAGTCGTTCGGCTACACCTTC. The V call is TRBV19, the J call TRBJ1-2; 7 nucleotides agree with TRBD1. The CDR3 extends over 15 amino acids. V gave up 5 bases and J gave up 8 bases; unmatched junction bases: 14. The germline V gene encodes CDR1 LNHDA and CDR2 SQIVND (reference sequence).

This sequence joins TRBV7-2 and TRBJ1-2; 7 bases align to TRBD1. This CDR3 comprises 14 residues. J gave up 5 bases and V 1 base, and 4 bases lay outside the gene matches. Per the germline V gene, CDR1 is SGHTA and CDR2 is FQGNSA. CDR3: CASSLVGQPYGYTF. The CDR3 DNA follows: TGTGCCAGCAGCTTAGTGGGACAGCCGTATGGCTACACCTTC.

V and J are TRBV12-3 or TRBV12-4 and TRBJ1-1; D call uncertain. This CDR3 is 11 amino acids long. V shed 2 bases and J shed 8 bases, with 6 bases lying between them. This CDR3 reads CASSLSGEAFF. The CDR3 nucleotides are TGTGCCAGCAGTTTATCGGGAGAAGCTTTCTTT.